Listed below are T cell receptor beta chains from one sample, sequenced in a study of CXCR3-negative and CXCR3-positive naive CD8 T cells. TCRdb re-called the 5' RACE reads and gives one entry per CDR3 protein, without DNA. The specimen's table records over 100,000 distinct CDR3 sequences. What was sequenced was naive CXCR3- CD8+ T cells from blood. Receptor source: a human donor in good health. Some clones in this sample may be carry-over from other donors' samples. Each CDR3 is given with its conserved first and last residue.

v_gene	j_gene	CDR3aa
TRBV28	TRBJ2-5	CASSSPGGLKETQYF
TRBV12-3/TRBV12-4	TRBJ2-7	CASIAGTGIIHEQYF
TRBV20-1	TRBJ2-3	CSARDLFGRAAYQYF
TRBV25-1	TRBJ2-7	CATATGARGEQYF
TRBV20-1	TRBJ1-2	CSASRGGRNDGYTF
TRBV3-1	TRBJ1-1	CASSLIGGRDTEAFF
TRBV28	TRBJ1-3	CASSFGVLGNTIYF
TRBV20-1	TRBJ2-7	CSASAGLVGEQYF
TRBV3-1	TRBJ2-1	CASSQIRTSGRYNEQFF
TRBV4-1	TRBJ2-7	CASSQVPRTGVEQYF
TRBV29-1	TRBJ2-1	CSVEREYNEQFF
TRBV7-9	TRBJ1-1	CASSLGWGQYLHTEAFF